This record concerns one T cell receptor (beta chain) sequence. The sample belongs to a study of blood T cell repertoires in COVID-19. As for the study in general: Researchers got acute and convalescent COVID-19 samples from the United States, Italy and Spain.

Germline CDR1 SGHRS, CDR2 YFSETQ. V lost 5 bases and J lost 1; bases outside the gene matches: 15. This CDR3 is 17 amino acids long. The method was immunoSEQ multiplex PCR; TCRdb's version includes in-frame clones alone and lacks a portion of them. Of roughly 180,000 clones in the sample, more than 70% were seen once. Donors were grouped by their self-reported clinical history. The V call is TRBV5-1, the J call TRBJ2-7; TRBD2 aligns across 7 bases. The TCR comes from a woman between 45 and 65 years old in a cohort exposed to, infected with or recovered from COVID-19 (not recorded which). What was sequenced was PBMCs or T cells enriched from blood (not recorded which). CDR3 amino acids: CASSRAPGEGGSYEQYF. CDR3 nucleotides: TGCGCCAGCAGTAGGGCGCCGGGGGAGGGCGGGTCCTACGAGCAGTACTTC.